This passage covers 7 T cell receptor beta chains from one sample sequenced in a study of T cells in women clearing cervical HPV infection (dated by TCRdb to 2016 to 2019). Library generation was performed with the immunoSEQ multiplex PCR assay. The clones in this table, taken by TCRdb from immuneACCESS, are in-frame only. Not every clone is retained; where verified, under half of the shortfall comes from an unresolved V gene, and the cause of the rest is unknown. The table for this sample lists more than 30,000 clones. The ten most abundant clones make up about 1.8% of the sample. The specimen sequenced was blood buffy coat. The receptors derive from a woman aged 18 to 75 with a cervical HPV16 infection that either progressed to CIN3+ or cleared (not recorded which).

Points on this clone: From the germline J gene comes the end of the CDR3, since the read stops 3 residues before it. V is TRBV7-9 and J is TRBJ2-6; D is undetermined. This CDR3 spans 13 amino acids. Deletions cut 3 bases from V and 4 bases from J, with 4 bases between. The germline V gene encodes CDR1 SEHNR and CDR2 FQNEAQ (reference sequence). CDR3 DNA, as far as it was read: TGTGCCAGCAGCTTCTCCGGGGCCAACGTC. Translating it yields CASSFSGANV. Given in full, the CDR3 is CASSFSGANVLTF.

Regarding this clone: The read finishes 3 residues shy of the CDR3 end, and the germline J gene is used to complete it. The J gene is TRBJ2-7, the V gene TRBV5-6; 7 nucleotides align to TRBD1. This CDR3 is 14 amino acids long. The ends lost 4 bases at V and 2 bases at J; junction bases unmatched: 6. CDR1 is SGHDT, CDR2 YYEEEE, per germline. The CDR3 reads CASSHPQGPYEQYF. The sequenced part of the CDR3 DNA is TGTGCCAGCAGCCACCCACAGGGGCCCTACGAG.

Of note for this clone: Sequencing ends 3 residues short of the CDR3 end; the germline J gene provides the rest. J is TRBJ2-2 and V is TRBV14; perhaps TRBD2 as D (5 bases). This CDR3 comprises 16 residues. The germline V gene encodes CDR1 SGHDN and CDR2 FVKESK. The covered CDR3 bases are TGTGCCAGCAGCCAAGTTTACCGGGGTTCTAATGAAAAG. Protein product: CASSQVYRGSNEK. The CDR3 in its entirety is CASSQVYRGSNEKLFF.

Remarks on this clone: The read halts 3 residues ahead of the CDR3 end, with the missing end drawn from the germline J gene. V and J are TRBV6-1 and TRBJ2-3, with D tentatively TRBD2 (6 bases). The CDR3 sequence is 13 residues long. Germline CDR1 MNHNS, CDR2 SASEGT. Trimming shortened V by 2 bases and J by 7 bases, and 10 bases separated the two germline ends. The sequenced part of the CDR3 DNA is TGTGCCAGCAGTGAACAACTAGCTCATACG. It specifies CASSEQLAHT. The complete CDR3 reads CASSEQLAHTQYF.

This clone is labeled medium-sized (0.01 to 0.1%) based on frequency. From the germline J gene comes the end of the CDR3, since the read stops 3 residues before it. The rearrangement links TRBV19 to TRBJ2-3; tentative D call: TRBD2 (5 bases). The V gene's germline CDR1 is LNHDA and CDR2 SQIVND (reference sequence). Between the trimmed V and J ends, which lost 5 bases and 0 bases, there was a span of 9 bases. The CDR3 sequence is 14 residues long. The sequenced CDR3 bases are TGTGCCAGTAGTCTAAGGACTAGCACAGATACG. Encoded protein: CASSLRTSTDT. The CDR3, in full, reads CASSLRTSTDTQYF.

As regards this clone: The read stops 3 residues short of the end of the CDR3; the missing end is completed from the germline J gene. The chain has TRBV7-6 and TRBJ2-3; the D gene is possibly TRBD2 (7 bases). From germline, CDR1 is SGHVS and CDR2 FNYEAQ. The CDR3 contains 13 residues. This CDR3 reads CASSFGGAETQYF. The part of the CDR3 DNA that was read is TGTGCCAGCAGCTTTGGGGGGGCCGAGACG.

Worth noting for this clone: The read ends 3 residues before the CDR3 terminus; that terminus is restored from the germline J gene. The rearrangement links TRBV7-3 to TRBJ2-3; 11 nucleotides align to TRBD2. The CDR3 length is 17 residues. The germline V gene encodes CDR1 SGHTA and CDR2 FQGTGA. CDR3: CASSTRTSGPQGETQYF. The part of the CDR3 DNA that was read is TGTGCCAGCAGCACCCGGACTAGCGGGCCCCAGGGAGAGACG. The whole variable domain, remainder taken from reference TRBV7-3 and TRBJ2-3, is GAGVSQTPSNKVTEKGKYVELRCDPISGHTALYWYRQSLGQGPEFLIYFQGTGAADDSGLPNDRFFAVRPEGSVSTLKIQRTERGDSAVYLCASSTRTSGPQGETQYFGPGTRLTVL.